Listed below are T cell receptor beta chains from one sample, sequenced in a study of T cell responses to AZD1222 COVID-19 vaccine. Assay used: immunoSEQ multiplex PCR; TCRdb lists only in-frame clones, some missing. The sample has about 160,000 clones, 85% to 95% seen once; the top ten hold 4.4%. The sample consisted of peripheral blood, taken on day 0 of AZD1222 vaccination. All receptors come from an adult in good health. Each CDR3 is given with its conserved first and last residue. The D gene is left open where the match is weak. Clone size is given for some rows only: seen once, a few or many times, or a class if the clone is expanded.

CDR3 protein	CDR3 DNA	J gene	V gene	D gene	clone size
CASRLQGEGEQYF	TGTGCCAGCAGGTTACAGGGGGAGGGCGAGCAGTACTTC	TRBJ2-7	TRBV28	-	-
CAWSRLGSNQPQHF	TGTGCCTGGTCCAGGTTGGGCAGTAATCAGCCCCAGCATTTT	TRBJ1-5	TRBV30	-	once
CASSLYGVSWGYTF	TGTGCCAGCAGTTTATACGGGGTGTCTTGGGGCTACACCTTC	TRBJ1-2	TRBV28	-	-
CASSSSSLSGANVLTF	TGTGCCAGCAGTTCGTCCAGTCTCTCTGGGGCCAACGTCCTGACTTTC	TRBJ2-6	TRBV27	-	-
CARGLAGFTDTQYF	TGTGCCAGGGGACTAGCGGGATTCACAGATACGCAGTATTTT	TRBJ2-3	TRBV2	TRBD2	-
CASRNWQGEADTQYF	TGTGCCAGCAGGAACTGGCAGGGGGAGGCAGATACGCAGTATTTT	TRBJ2-3	TRBV28	-	-
CASSSTSGTGGLWYF	TGCGCCAGCAGCTCAACCTCCGGGACAGGGGGCTTGTGGTACTTC	TRBJ2-7	TRBV5-1	TRBD1	once
CAGRRPTTDEQFF	TGTGCCGGGAGAAGGCCGACGACCGATGAGCAGTTCTTC	TRBJ2-1	TRBV19	-	-
CASSYRLRTSGTYEQYF	TGTGCCAGCAGTTACAGGTTGCGGACTAGCGGGACCTACGAGCAGTACTTC	TRBJ2-7	TRBV6-2/TRBV6-3	TRBD2	-
CATSRWDQGLYEQYF	TGTGCCACCAGCCGATGGGACCAGGGTCTCTACGAGCAGTACTTC	TRBJ2-7	TRBV15	-	-
CSVDTGTPNEQFF	TGCAGCGTGGACACCGGGACTCCGAATGAGCAGTTCTTC	TRBJ2-1	TRBV29-1	-	-
CASSFRTGNTGELFF	TGCGCCAGCAGCTTTCGGACTGGAAACACCGGGGAGCTGTTTTTT	TRBJ2-2	TRBV5-1	-	-
CASSFSGTGNTIYF	TGTGCCAGCAGTTTTTCAGGGACTGGAAACACCATATATTTT	TRBJ1-3	TRBV28	-	-
CASSSRATRTGELFF	TGTGCCAGCAGCTCCCGGGCAACCAGGACCGGGGAGCTGTTTTTT	TRBJ2-2	TRBV11-3	-	-
CASSPRRASYNEQFF	TGTGCCAGCAGCCCCCGCCGGGCATCCTACAATGAGCAGTTCTTC	TRBJ2-1	TRBV9	-	-
CASSSYMEETRTNEKLFF	TGTGCCAGCAGCTCATACATGGAGGAAACGAGAACTAATGAAAAACTGTTTTTT	TRBJ1-4	TRBV5-6	-	-
CASSASSNSPLHF	TGTGCCAGCAGCGCTAGTAGTAATTCACCCCTCCACTTT	TRBJ1-6	TRBV9	-	-
CASSLRVIDTQYF	TGTGCCAGCAGCTTGCGGGTAATAGATACGCAGTATTTT	TRBJ2-3	TRBV11-2	-	-
CATSRGFYEQYF	TGTGCCACCAGCAGGGGGTTCTACGAGCAGTACTTC	TRBJ2-7	TRBV15	-	-
CAWRWGGKREANEQFF	TGTGCCTGGAGGTGGGGGGGGAAGCGGGAGGCCAATGAGCAGTTCTTC	TRBJ2-1	TRBV30	TRBD2	-
CASSSIRLAGGYNEQFF	TGCGCCAGCAGCTCCATCCGACTAGCGGGAGGGTACAATGAGCAGTTCTTC	TRBJ2-1	TRBV5-1	TRBD2	-
CASRRTSIIKTQYF	TGTGCCAGCAGGCGGACTAGCATCATTAAGACCCAGTACTTC	TRBJ2-5	TRBV6-5	TRBD2	-
CASSPKQGSYGYTF	TGTGCCAGCAGCCCGAAACAGGGAAGTTATGGCTACACCTTC	TRBJ1-2	TRBV3-1/TRBV3-2	-	-
CASSPDFYNEQFF	TGTGCCAGCAGCCCGGACTTCTACAATGAGCAGTTCTTC	TRBJ2-1	TRBV5-6	-	-
CASKGGANYGYTF	TGTGCCAGCAAGGGAGGAGCCAACTATGGCTACACCTTC	TRBJ1-2	TRBV28	-	-
CASSPGTGNNEQFF	TGTGCCAGCAGCCCCGGGACTGGAAACAATGAGCAGTTCTTC	TRBJ2-1	TRBV7-2	-	once
CASSLGTGTNEKLFF	TGTGCCAGCAGCTTGGGGACGGGAACTAATGAAAAACTGTTTTTT	TRBJ1-4	TRBV5-5	-	-
CATSRAGVDYGYTF	TGTGCCACCAGCAGAGCGGGGGTGGACTATGGCTACACCTTC	TRBJ1-2	TRBV15	-	few
CASRRTGTVKREAFF	TGTGCCAGCAGACGAACCGGGACCGTGAAGAGGGAAGCTTTCTTT	TRBJ1-1	TRBV28	-	-
CASSLLGGDQPQHF	TGTGCCAGCAGCTTGTTAGGGGGCGATCAGCCCCAGCATTTT	TRBJ1-5	TRBV11-2	TRBD1	-
CASSPALIEQYF	TGTGCCAGCAGCCCCGCCCTTATTGAGCAGTACTTC	TRBJ2-7	TRBV6-2/TRBV6-3	-	-
CAISAGTAYEQYF	TGTGCCATCAGCGCCGGGACAGCCTACGAGCAGTACTTC	TRBJ2-7	TRBV10-3	TRBD1	-
CASSQDLGNTQYF	TGTGCCAGCAGCCAAGATCTCGGCAATACGCAGTATTTT	TRBJ2-3	TRBV3-1/TRBV3-2	-	-
CASSLAQGAGTEAFF	TGTGCCAGCAGCTTGGCACAGGGGGCCGGCACTGAAGCTTTCTTT	TRBJ1-1	TRBV27	TRBD1	-
CASSLITQGAYTGELFF	TGTGCCAGCAGCCTCATCACACAGGGGGCGTACACCGGGGAGCTGTTTTTT	TRBJ2-2	TRBV14	TRBD1	-